Presented here are 8 T cell receptor beta chains from one specimen sequenced in a study of shared clonotypes between healthy human individuals. Assay: immunoSEQ multiplex PCR; the TCRdb copy retains only in-frame clones and omits some. The table has about 380,000 clones, 96% seen once. Sequencing was carried out using memory CD8+ T cells sorted from blood. The subset here: CD45RO+ cells pooled with CCR7-negative TemRA cells. The receptor source for this set is a man aged 25 to 40 in good health.

The chain is built from TRBV28 and TRBJ1-4, with no clear D. Trimming removed 3 bases at V and 4 bases at J, with 3 bases between. Germline V gene data show CDR1 as MDHEN and CDR2 as SYDVKM. This CDR3 comprises 12 residues. The CDR3: CASSFSNEKLFF. CDR3 in DNA: TGTGCCAGCAGTTTCAGTAATGAAAAACTGTTTTTT.

This chain links TRBV2 with TRBJ1-1; 8 bases map to TRBD1. J was trimmed by 5 bases and V by 10 bases; bases with no gene match: 9. The CDR3 covers 13 residues. Per the germline V gene, CDR1 is SNHLY and CDR2 is FYNNEI. CDR3 DNA sequence: TGTGCCACTACAACAGGGGGAGATACTGAAGCTTTCTTT. This gives the protein CATTTGGDTEAFF. Supplemented by reference TRBV2 and TRBJ1-1, the full variable domain reads EPEVTQTPSHQVTQMGQEVILRCVPISNHLYFYWYRQILGQKVEFLVSFYNNEISEKSEIFDDQFSVERPDGSNFTLKIRSTKLEDSAMYFCATTTGGDTEAFFGQGTRLTVV.

The chain employs TRBV5-1 and TRBJ2-3; TRBD1 or TRBD2 may be the D gene (6 bases each). CDR1 and CDR2 from the germline V gene are SGHRS and YFSETQ. V lost 4 bases, J lost 7 bases, and 16 bases lay in between. CDR3 length equals 14 residues. The CDR3: CASSPVEGGNTQYF. Written as DNA, the CDR3 is TGCGCCAGCAGCCCCGTGGAGGGGGGAAATACGCAGTATTTT.

The chain joins TRBV10-3 to TRBJ2-7; D is perhaps TRBD2 (5 bases). Trimming left V 4 bases short and J 5 bases short, with 9 bases between. The CDR3 extends over 12 amino acids. CDR1 and CDR2 (germline): ENHRY, SYGVKD. The CDR3: CAISGSSNEQYF. DNA for the CDR3: TGTGCCATCAGTGGGTCTAGCAACGAGCAGTACTTC.

Of note for this clone: Other nucleotide sequences from this sample produce the same CDR3. DNA of the CDR3: TGTGCCAGCAGCTTACTAGCGGGAGGCTACGAGCAGTACTTC. Translating gives CASSLLAGGYEQYF. The chain links TRBV7-2 to TRBJ2-7, with 11 bases aligning to TRBD2. Germline V gives CDR1 SGHTA, CDR2 FQGNSA. Germline trimming cut 2 bases from V and 3 bases from J; bases unmatched to any gene: 0. The CDR3 is made up of 14 amino acids.

This sequence joins TRBV7-2 and TRBJ2-7; TRBD2 might be the D (5 bases). V shed 6 bases and J shed 5 bases, with 14 bases lying between them. The CDR3 spans 13 residues. Per germline, CDR1 SGHTA and CDR2 FQGNSA. The CDR3 DNA reads TGTGCCAGCAGGAGGGCAGGTAGTAACGAGCAGTACTTC. This translates into CASRRAGSNEQYF.

A single count supports this clone. The J gene is TRBJ2-7, the V gene TRBV20-1, with 9 positions matching TRBD2. CDR3 length equals 11 residues. V was pared by 7 bases and J by 4 bases, with 2 bases of the junction left unmatched. The germline gives CDR1 DFQATT, CDR2 SNEGSKA (reference sequence). DNA for the CDR3: TGCAGTGGAACTAGCGGGTACGAGCAGTACTTC. Translation: CSGTSGYEQYF.

This chain connects TRBV4-2 to TRBJ2-7; the match to TRBD2 covers 10 bases. Germline trimming cut 0 bases from V and 2 bases from J; bases unmatched to any gene: 4. Germline-derived CDR1 and CDR2 are LGHNA and YNFKEQ. This CDR3 region has 16 residues. The CDR3 spells CASSQEPLAGAYEQYF. The CDR3 DNA is TGTGCCAGCAGCCAAGAACCCCTAGCGGGGGCCTACGAGCAGTACTTC.